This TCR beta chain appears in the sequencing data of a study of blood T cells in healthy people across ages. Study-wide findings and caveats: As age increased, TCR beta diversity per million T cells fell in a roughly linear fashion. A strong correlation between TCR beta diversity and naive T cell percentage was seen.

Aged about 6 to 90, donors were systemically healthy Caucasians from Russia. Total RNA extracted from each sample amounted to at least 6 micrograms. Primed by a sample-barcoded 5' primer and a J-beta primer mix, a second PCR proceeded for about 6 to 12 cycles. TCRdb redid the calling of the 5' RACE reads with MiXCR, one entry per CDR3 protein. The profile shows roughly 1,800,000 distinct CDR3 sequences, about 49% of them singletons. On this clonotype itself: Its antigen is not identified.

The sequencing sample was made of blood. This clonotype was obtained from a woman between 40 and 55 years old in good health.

The DNA of the CDR3 is TGCGCCAGCAGCTTGGTATCGGGGGACCTTCCCCAGCATTTT. Translation: CASSLVSGDLPQHF. The gene calls are TRBV5-1 and TRBJ1-5, with a possible D match to TRBD1 (5 bases). This CDR3 comprises 14 residues. From germline, CDR1 is SGHRS and CDR2 YFSETQ. V shed 0 bases and J shed 10 bases, with 14 bases lying between them.